These T cell receptor beta chains were read from a single sample in a study of cytomegalovirus exposure and HLA in healthy donors. Generated by immunoSEQ multiplex PCR, the TCRdb table keeps only in-frame clones and is missing some. The table for this sample gives under 200,000 clones. Source material: PBMCs. Every receptor here comes from a man aged 25-45 years in good health and CMV-seronegative. Both conserved end residues are part of each CDR3.

v_gene	CDR3aa
TRBV27	CASSPWASVETQYF
TRBV7-8	CASSWGLAVVETQYF
TRBV14	CASSRPVSGGSTNGYTF
TRBV7-9	CASSFGQTGIGHGYTF
TRBV4-1	CASSLTQGSSNQPQHF
TRBV29-1	CSVGTAPGYTF
TRBV19	CASRLTERSYGYTF
TRBV28	CASSLIGGRGKNQPQHF
TRBV30	CALQGLRREQYF
TRBV7-2	CASTILGSREQYF
TRBV14	CASSPVDRFYNEQFF
TRBV5-1	CASSQSTGTGTDTQYF
TRBV30	CAWSVSTGGYQPQHF
TRBV19	CASSIVVGRTGERYGYTF
TRBV4-3	CASSQELAGAIPPYF
TRBV7-9	CASSVGGGYYGYTF
TRBV9	CASSVTELSGYTF
TRBV30	CAWSVMVDGEQYF
TRBV19	CASSPRDRMFRGYTF
TRBV19	CASKSGVGALNQPQHF
TRBV27	CASSFQGAGNQPQHF
TRBV10-1	CASSERVSGSLGEQYF
TRBV19	CASTPQGFQPQHF
TRBV27	CASSQTGARSNSPLHF
TRBV18	CASSPATGPNQPQHF
TRBV7-9	CASSRGGSSYEQYF
TRBV5-4	CASSFFLAGELFF
TRBV2	CAGTGTPNSPLHF